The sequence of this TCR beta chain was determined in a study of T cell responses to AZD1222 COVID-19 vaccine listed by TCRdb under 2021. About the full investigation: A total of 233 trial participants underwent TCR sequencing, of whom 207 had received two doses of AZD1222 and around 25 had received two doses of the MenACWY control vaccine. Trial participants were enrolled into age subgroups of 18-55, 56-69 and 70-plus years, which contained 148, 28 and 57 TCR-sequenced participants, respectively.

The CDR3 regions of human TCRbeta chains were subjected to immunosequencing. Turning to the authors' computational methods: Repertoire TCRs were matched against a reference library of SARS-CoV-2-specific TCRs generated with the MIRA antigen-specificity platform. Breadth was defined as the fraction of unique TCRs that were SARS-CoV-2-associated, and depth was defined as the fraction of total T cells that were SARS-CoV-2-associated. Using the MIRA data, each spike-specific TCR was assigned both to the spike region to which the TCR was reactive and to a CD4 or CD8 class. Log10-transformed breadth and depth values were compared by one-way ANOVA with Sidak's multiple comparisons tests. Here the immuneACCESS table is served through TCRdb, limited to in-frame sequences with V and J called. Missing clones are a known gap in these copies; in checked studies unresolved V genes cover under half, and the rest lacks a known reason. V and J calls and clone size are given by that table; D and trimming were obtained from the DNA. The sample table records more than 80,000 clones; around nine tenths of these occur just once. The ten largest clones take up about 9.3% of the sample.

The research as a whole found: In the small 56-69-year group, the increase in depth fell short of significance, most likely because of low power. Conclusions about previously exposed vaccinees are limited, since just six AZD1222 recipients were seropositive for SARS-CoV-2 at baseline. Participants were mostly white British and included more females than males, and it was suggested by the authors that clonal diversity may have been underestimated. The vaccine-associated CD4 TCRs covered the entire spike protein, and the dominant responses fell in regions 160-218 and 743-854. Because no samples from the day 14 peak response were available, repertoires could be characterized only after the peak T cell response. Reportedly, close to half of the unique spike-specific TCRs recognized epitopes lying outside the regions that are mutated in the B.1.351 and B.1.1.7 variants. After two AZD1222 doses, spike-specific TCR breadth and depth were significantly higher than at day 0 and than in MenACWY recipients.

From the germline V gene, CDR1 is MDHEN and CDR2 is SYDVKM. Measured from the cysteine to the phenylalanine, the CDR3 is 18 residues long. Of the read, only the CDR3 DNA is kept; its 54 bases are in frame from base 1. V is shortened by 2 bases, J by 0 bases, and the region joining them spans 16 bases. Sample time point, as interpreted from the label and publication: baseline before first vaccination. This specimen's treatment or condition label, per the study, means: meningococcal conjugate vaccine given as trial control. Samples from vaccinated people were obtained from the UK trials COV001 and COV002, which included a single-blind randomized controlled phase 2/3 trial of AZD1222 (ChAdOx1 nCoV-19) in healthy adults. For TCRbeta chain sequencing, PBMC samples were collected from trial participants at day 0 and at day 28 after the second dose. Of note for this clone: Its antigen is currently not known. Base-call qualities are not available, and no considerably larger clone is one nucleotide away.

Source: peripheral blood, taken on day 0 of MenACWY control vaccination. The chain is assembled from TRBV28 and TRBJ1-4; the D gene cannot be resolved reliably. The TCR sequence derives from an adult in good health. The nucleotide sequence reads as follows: TGTGCCAGCAGTTTACTAGGTCCTCCCGGGGCAACTAATGAAAAACTGTTTTTT. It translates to CASSLLGPPGATNEKLFF.